What follows are 12 T cell receptor beta chains derived from one specimen sequenced in a study of Graves' ophthalmopathy and Graves' hyperthyroidism. Using RNA transcripts, the TCR beta CDR3 regions were amplified. In the first round, RT-PCR was carried out with HTBI primers, and a multiplex PCR formed the second round. In TCRdb, the multiplex PCR reads were re-called with MiXCR into one record per CDR3 protein. Of roughly 1.1 million distinct CDR3 sequences in the sample, roughly two fifths were seen once. Material: peripheral blood or thyroid tissue (not recorded which). Source of these receptors: an adult man with Graves' hyperthyroidism.

This clonotype was seen at least ten times. V and J are TRBV7-2 and TRBJ1-6; D not resolved. Germline CDR1 and CDR2: SGHTA and FQGNSA. The CDR3 consists of 15 residues. Deletions cut 2 bases from V and 10 bases from J, with 15 bases between. The CDR3 sequence is CASSLNGGRLSPLHF. CDR3 DNA sequence: TGTGCCAGCAGCTTAAACGGAGGGAGGTTGTCACCCCTCCACTTT.

This clonotype was observed a single time. The chain carries TRBV10-3 and TRBJ2-7; 10 bases are a match to TRBD2. Germline-derived CDR1 and CDR2 are ENHRY and SYGVKD. This CDR3 is built from 13 residues. The V segment lost 8 bases and the J segment 2 bases; nucleotides outside the gene matches: 3. CDR3 region: CAIGLAEPYEQYF. The CDR3 bases are TGTGCCATCGGACTAGCGGAACCCTACGAGCAGTACTTC.

The CDR3 bases are TGTGCCAGCAGTGACGGACTAGCGGGAGGTGACACCGGGGAGCTGTTTTTT. This gives the protein CASSDGLAGGDTGELFF. The chain links TRBV6-4 to TRBJ2-2; 14 bases line up with TRBD2. This CDR3 spans 17 amino acids. The trim removed 2 bases at V and 3 bases at J, leaving 2 bases unmatched. The germline V gene has CDR1 MRHNA and CDR2 SNTAGT.

This clonotype has just a few counts. The chain employs TRBV6-5 and TRBJ1-6; 10 bases agree with TRBD1. CDR1 is MNHEY and CDR2 is SVGAGI in the germline V gene. V dropped 5 bases and J dropped 7; count of bases not matched to a gene: 8. There are 16 residues in the CDR3. The CDR3 DNA is TGTGCCAGCAGTCCCCGGGACAGGGGTGAAAATTCACCCCTCCACTTT. It yields the protein CASSPRDRGENSPLHF.

There are many counts of this clonotype. The chain has TRBV10-3 and TRBJ1-1; 10 bases fit TRBD1. The CDR3 length is 16 residues. V shed 2 bases, J shed 4 bases, and the junction held 7 bases outside the gene matches. CDR1 and CDR2 from the germline V gene are ENHRY and SYGVKD. CDR3 nucleotides: TGTGCCATCAGTGAGCTCGGGACAGGGGCGGCCACTGAAGCTTTCTTT. This gives the protein CAISELGTGAATEAFF.

This clonotype has only a few counts. One junction end does not reproduce the germline sequence, and a read error may be involved. The J gene is TRBJ2-7, the V gene TRBV10-3; 12 nucleotides line up with TRBD2. The CDR3 consists of 15 residues. Per the germline V gene, CDR1 is ENHRY and CDR2 is SYGVKD. CDR3: CASSPRGLAGYEQYF. CDR3 coding DNA: TGTGCCAGCAGTCCCAGAGGACTAGCGGGGTACGAGCAGTACTTC.

The rearrangement joins TRBV4-3 to TRBJ2-2; D unclear. V lost 1 base and J lost 4, with 16 bases in between. From germline, CDR1 is LGHNA and CDR2 YSLEER. The CDR3 runs 17 residues. Here the CDR3 DNA reads TGCGCCAGCAGCCAAGCGACGCACCCCTTGGGCACCGGGGAGCTGTTTTTT. It is translated as CASSQATHPLGTGELFF.

Concerning this clonotype: Germline and junction disagree at one end, which may indicate a read error. This chain joins TRBV10-2 and TRBJ1-2, with a tentative D call TRBD1 (5 bases). This CDR3 contains 16 residues. Germline V gene lookup returns CDR1 WSHSY and CDR2 SAAADI. This CDR3 is CASSSPGLSLGRGYTF. The CDR3 nucleotides read TGTGCCAGCAGTTCGCCGGGACTCTCTTTAGGACGTGGCTACACCTTC.

In this sample, this clonotype turned up a few times. J is TRBJ2-6 and V is TRBV7-9; no clear D. Germline CDR1 reads SEHNR; CDR2 reads FQNEAQ (reference sequence). This CDR3 contains 16 residues. V lost 5 bases, J lost 0 bases, and 11 bases lay in between. CDR3 sequence: CASSPGPASGANVLTF. In DNA form, the CDR3 reads TGTGCCAGCAGCCCCGGCCCAGCCTCTGGGGCCAACGTCCTGACTTTC.

The chain couples TRBV7-2 to TRBJ1-1; D unresolved. Germline lookup yields CDR1 SGHTA and CDR2 FQGNSA. The CDR3 length is 16 residues. Deletions cut 5 bases from V and 4 bases from J, with 20 bases between. This CDR3 reads CASSLRAVQVGTEAFF. The CDR3 nucleotides read TGTGCCAGCAGCCTCCGGGCGGTTCAAGTGGGCACTGAAGCTTTCTTT.

J is TRBJ1-1 and V is TRBV25-1, with unresolved D. The CDR3 sequence is 22 residues long. V was clipped by 0 bases and J by 0 bases, with 29 bases between them. Germline loops: CDR1 MGHDK, CDR2 SYGVNS. The CDR3 nucleotides are TGTGCCAGCAGTGAATACGGTATCAGCAGCCCGATCGAGATAGATATGAACACTGAAGCTTTCTTT. Translation: CASSEYGISSPIEIDMNTEAFF. Using reference TRBV25-1 and TRBJ1-1 for the parts outside the CDR3, the full variable domain is EADIYQTPRYLVIGTGKKITLECSQTMGHDKMYWYQQDPGMELHLIHYSYGVNSTEKGDLSSESTVSRIRTEHFPLTLESARPSHTSQYLCASSEYGISSPIEIDMNTEAFFGQGTRLTVV.

Notes on this clonotype: A much larger clonotype is one base distant, so this may be a read error. J is TRBJ2-5 and V is TRBV10-3; tentatively, D is TRBD1 (6 bases). The V end lost 5 bases, the J end lost 2 bases, and 12 bases lay between the germline ends. The CDR3 has 14 amino acids. Germline assignment: CDR1 ENHRY and CDR2 SYGVKD. CDR3 amino acids: CAISHQGNQETQYF. CDR3 DNA: TGTGCCATCAGTCATCAGGGGAATCAAGAGACCCAGTACTTC.